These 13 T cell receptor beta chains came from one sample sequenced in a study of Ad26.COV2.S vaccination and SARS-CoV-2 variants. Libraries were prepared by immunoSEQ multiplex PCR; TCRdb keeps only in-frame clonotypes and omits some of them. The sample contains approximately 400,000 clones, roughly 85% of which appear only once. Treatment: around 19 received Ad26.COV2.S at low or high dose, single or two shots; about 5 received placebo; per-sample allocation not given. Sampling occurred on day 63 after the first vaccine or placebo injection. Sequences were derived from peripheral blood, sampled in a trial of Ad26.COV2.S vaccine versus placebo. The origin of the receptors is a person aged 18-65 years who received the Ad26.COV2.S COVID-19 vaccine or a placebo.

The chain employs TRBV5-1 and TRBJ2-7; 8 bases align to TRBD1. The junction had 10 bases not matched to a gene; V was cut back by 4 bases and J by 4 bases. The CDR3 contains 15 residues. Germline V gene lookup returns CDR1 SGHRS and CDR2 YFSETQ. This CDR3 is CASSAEDRAEYEQYF. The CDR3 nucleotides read TGCGCCAGCAGCGCAGAGGACAGGGCCGAATACGAGCAGTACTTC.

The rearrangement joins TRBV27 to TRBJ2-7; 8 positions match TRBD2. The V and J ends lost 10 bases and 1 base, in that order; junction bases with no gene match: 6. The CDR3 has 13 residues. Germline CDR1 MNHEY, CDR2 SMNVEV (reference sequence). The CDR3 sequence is CATIAGGSYEQYF. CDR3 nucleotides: TGTGCCACCATTGCGGGGGGATCCTACGAGCAGTACTTC.

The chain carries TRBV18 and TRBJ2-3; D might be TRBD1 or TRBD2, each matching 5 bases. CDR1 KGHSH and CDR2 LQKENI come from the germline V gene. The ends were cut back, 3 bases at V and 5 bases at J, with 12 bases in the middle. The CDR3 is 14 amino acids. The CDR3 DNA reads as TGTGCCAGCTCACCCCAGAAGGGGAGAGATACGCAGTATTTT. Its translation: CASSPQKGRDTQYF.

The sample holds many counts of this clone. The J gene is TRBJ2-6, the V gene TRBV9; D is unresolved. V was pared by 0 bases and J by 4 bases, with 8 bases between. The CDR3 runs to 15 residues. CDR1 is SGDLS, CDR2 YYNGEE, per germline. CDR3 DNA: TGTGCCAGCAGCGTAGCGGTCCGGGGGGCCAACGTCCTGACTTTC. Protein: CASSVAVRGANVLTF.

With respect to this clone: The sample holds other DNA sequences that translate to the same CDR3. CDR3 bases: TGCGCCAGCAGCCTTGGACAGGGCAACTATGGCTACACCTTC. Translation: CASSLGQGNYGYTF. The chain joins TRBV4-1 to TRBJ1-2; the match to TRBD1 covers 8 bases. CDR1 is MGHRA, CDR2 YSYEKL, per germline. The CDR3 runs to 14 residues. V lost 4 bases, J lost 2 bases, and 3 bases stayed unmatched.

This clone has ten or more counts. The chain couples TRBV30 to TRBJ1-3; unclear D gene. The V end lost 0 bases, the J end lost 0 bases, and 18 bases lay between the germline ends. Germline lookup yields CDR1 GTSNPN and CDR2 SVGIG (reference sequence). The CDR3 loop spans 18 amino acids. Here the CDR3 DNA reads TGTGCCTGGAGTGTATTCGTGGGTTCTTCCAGCTCTGGAAACACCATATATTTT. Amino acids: CAWSVFVGSSSSGNTIYF.

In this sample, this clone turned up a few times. CDR3 DNA sequence: TGCGCCAGCAGCCCCAGAAGCGGGGATACGCAGTATTTT. Residues: CASSPRSGDTQYF. The chain uses TRBV5-1 and TRBJ2-3; TRBD2 might be the D (6 bases). The germline gives CDR1 SGHRS, CDR2 YFSETQ. The V end was cut by 4 bases, the J end by 6 bases, with 12 bases between. This CDR3 spans 13 amino acids.

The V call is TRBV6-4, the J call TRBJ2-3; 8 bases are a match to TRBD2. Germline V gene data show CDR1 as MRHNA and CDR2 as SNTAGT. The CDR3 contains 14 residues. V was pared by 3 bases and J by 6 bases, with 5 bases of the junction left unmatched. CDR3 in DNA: TGTGCCAGCAGTGAGGCGGGAGGTCGGGATACGCAGTATTTT. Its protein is CASSEAGGRDTQYF.

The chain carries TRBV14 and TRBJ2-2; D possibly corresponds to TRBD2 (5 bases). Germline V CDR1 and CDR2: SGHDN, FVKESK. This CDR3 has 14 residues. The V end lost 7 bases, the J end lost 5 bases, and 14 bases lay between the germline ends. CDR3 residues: CASNGQPGTGELFF. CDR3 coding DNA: TGTGCCAGCAACGGGCAGCCGGGGACCGGGGAGCTGTTTTTT.

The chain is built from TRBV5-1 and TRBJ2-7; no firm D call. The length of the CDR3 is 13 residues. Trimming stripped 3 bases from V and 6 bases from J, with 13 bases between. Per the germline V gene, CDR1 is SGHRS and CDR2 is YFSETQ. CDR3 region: CASSSQGMGEQYF. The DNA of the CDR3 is TGCGCCAGCAGCTCCCAAGGTATGGGCGAGCAGTACTTC. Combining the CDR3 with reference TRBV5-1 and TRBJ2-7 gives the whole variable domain KAGVTQTPRYLIKTRGQQVTLSCSPISGHRSVSWYQQTPGQGLQFLFEYFSETQRNKGNFPGRFSGRQFSNSRSEMNVSTLELGDSALYLCASSSQGMGEQYFGPGTRLTVT.

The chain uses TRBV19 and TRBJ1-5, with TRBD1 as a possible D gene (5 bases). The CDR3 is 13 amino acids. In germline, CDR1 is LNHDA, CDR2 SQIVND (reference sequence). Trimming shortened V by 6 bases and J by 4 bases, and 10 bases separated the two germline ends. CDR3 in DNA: TGTGCCAGTAGAGAGGGGTGGAATCAGCCCCAGCATTTT. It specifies CASREGWNQPQHF.

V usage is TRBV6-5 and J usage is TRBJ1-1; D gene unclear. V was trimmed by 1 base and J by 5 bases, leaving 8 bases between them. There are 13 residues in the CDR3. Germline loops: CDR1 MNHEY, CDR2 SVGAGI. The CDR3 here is CASSYWLGTEAFF. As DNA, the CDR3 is TGTGCCAGCAGTTACTGGCTGGGGACTGAAGCTTTCTTT.

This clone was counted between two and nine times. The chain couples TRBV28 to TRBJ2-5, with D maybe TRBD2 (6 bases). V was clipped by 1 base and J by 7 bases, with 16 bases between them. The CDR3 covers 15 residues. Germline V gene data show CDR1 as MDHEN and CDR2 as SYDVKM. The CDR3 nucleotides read TGTGCCAGCAGTTTATTCGCCGGGACCGGGGGGACCCAGTACTTC. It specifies CASSLFAGTGGTQYF.